This TCR beta chain was sequenced during a study of blood T cell repertoires in COVID-19. The data were produced by immunoSEQ multiplex PCR, yet TCRdb's version contains in-frame clones alone and is incomplete. The sample holds 250,000 to 300,000 clones, roughly 81% seen once. Looked up from germline, CDR1 is GTSNPN and CDR2 is SVGIG (reference sequence). This CDR3 comprises 16 residues. V shed 3 bases, J shed 4 bases, and the junction held 14 bases outside the gene matches. Material: PBMCs or T cells enriched from blood (not recorded which). This sequence was found in a woman between 50 and 59 years old who had been exposed to COVID-19. The genes are TRBV30 and TRBJ1-2; 7 positions match TRBD1. The CDR3 nucleotides read TGTGCCTGGAGGGCCCTCACAGGGGCGACTACCTATGGCTACACCTTC. It codes for CAWRALTGATTYGYTF. Supplemented by reference TRBV30 and TRBJ1-2, the full variable domain reads SQTIHQWPATLVQPVGSPLSLECTVEGTSNPNLYWYRQAAGRGLQLLFYSVGIGQISSEVPQNLSASRPQDRQFILSSKKLLLSDSGFYLCAWRALTGATTYGYTFGSGTRLTVV.